This T cell receptor beta chain originates from a study of early T cells in non-severe SARS-CoV-2 infection. Study-level information: The authors sequenced bulk RNA from unsorted whole blood, leaving chains unpaired.

Germline assignment: CDR1 DFQATT and CDR2 SNEGSKA (reference sequence). V lost 4 bases and J lost 8, with 18 bases in between. This CDR3 is 14 amino acids long. Whole-study findings and limits: VDJdb matches were skewed toward anti-spike CD8 T cell responses.

This clonotype was counted ten times or more. The target antigen is unknown. Individual cDNA molecules each received unique molecular identifiers attached to them. MiXCR, applied by TCRdb to the 5' RACE reads, yields one record per CDR3 protein. Here the sample spans some 62,000 distinct CDR3 sequences, 8% to 9% being singletons. Here the sequenced sample was whole blood, taken at baseline. The chain combines TRBV20-1 with TRBJ2-1; D possibly uses TRBD1 or TRBD2 (5 bases each). This TCR was recovered from an adult who was a healthcare worker with PCR-confirmed SARS-CoV-2 infection or an uninfected control (not recorded which). CDR3 loop: CSATGTGIWDEQFF. The CDR3 DNA reads as TGCAGTGCTACCGGGACCGGGATATGGGATGAGCAGTTCTTC.